Listed below are T cell receptor beta chains from one sample, sequenced in a study of T cell repertoires in cytomegalovirus infection. TCRdb reanalysed the reads using MiXCR and keeps one entry per CDR3 protein. The table has about 310,000 distinct CDR3 sequences, about a tenth seen once; the top ten hold approximately 2.4%. Sequenced: PBMCs. Receptors were obtained from a human donor in good health (CMV status not recorded). Some clones in this sample may be carry-over from other donors' samples. Each CDR3 is given with its conserved first and last residue. Clone sizes are given selectively: once, few, many, or a class where the clone is expanded.

J: TRBJ2-1
size: many
V: TRBV20-1
CDR3: CSASVGRRLAGVANEQFF

J: TRBJ2-5
size: many
V: TRBV7-2
CDR3: CASSQRGGRFETQYF

J: TRBJ2-2
size: -
V: TRBV19
CDR3: CASSILPNTGELFF

J: TRBJ2-5
size: many
V: TRBV28
CDR3: CASSSPTTAGQETQYF

J: TRBJ1-1
size: -
V: TRBV7-9
CDR3: CASNMDGNTEAFF

J: TRBJ2-3
size: -
V: TRBV2
CDR3: CASGTSGGAGDTQYF

J: TRBJ1-5
size: many
V: TRBV6-2/TRBV6-3
CDR3: CASSNTVLGGQPQHF

J: TRBJ2-3
size: -
V: TRBV20-1
CDR3: CSGASGWDTQYF

J: TRBJ1-2
size: few
V: TRBV29-1
CDR3: CSVGTATYGYTF

J: TRBJ1-1
size: many
V: TRBV7-8
CDR3: CASSSGPGFTEAFF

J: TRBJ1-2
size: -
V: TRBV20-1
CDR3: CSARDPIAGGGYTF

J: TRBJ2-2
size: many
V: TRBV5-5
CDR3: CASSLALTGELFF